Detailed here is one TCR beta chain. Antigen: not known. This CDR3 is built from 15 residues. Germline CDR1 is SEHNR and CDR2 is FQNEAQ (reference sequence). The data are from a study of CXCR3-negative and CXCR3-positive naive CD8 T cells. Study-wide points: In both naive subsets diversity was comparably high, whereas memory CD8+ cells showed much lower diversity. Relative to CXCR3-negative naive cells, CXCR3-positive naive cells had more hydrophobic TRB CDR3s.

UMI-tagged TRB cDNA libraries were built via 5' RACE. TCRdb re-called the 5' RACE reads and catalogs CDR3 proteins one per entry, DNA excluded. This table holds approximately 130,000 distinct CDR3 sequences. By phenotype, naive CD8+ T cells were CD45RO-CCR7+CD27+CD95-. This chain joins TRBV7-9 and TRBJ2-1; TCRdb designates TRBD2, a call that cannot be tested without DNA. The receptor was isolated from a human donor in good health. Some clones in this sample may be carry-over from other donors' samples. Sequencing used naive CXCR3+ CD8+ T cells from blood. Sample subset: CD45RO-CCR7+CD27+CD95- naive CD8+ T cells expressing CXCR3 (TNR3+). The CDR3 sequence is CASSPPVGDYNEQFF.